Below, 10 T cell receptor beta chains from the same sample are listed, as sequenced in a study of T cell changes during pregnancy in multiple sclerosis. Profiling relied on immunoSEQ multiplex PCR, and the TCRdb table lists in-frame clones only, not all of them. The data hold about 59,000 clones, with about 91% observed a single time. The starting material was peripheral blood, obtained before pregnancy. Receptors originate from a female donor with multiple sclerosis, enrolled in a pregnancy study.

DNA for the CDR3: TGTGCCAGCAGCTTAGCGGGGGGGAGCTCCTACGAGCAGTACTTC. This gives the protein CASSLAGGSSYEQYF. The chain links TRBV7-6 to TRBJ2-7, with 7 bases lining up with TRBD2. The CDR3 is made up of 15 amino acids. V shed 0 bases, J shed 0 bases, and the junction held 2 bases outside the gene matches. Germline lookup yields CDR1 SGHVS and CDR2 FNYEAQ. The full variable domain, its missing parts supplied by reference TRBV7-6 and TRBJ2-7, is GAGVSQSPRYKVTKRGQDVALRCDPISGHVSLYWYRQALGQGPEFLTYFNYEAQQDKSGLPNDRFSAERPEGSISTLTIQRTEQRDSAMYRCASSLAGGSSYEQYFGPGTRLTVT.

This rearrangement joins TRBV29-1 to TRBJ2-5, with D perhaps TRBD1 (6 bases). With the DNA end fitting TRBJ2-7 better, the J assignment may be wrong. From germline, CDR1 is SQVTM and CDR2 ANQGSEA. The CDR3 totals 13 residues. The CDR3 coding sequence is TGCAGCGTCCAAGGGGACAACTCCTACGAGCAGTACTTC. Translating it yields CSVQGDNSYEQYF.

The chain uses TRBV6-5 and TRBJ1-2; D gene ambiguous. V lost 4 bases to trimming and J lost 2 bases, with 8 bases between them. The CDR3 extends over 13 amino acids. CDR1 and CDR2 (germline): MNHEY, SVGAGI. CDR3 residues: CASSLGRNYGYTF. The CDR3 DNA is TGTGCCAGCAGTTTAGGGAGGAACTATGGCTACACCTTC.

V and J are TRBV6-5 and TRBJ1-2, with 8 bases matching TRBD1. CDR3 length: 12 amino acids. Germline V gives CDR1 MNHEY, CDR2 SVGAGI. The J segment lost 8 bases and the V segment lost 6 bases, leaving 5 bases of the junction unmatched. CDR3 in DNA: TGTGCCAGCAGCGGACAGGGTGGGGGCTACACCTTC. Translation: CASSGQGGGYTF.

The chain joins TRBV4-3 to TRBJ1-1; D is possibly TRBD1 (6 bases). CDR3 length: 15 residues. Germline lookup yields CDR1 LGHNA and CDR2 YSLEER. V shed 3 bases and J shed 5 bases, with 16 bases lying between them. CDR3 protein: CASSQHREPRTEAFF. The CDR3 DNA is TGCGCCAGCAGCCAGCACAGGGAACCGAGGACTGAAGCTTTCTTT.

The chain uses TRBV5-4 and TRBJ1-2, with 9 bases matching TRBD1. The V gene's germline CDR1 is SGHNT and CDR2 YYREEE (reference sequence). After removal of 2 bases from V and 7 bases from J, the junction contained 9 bases not matched to a gene. The CDR3 length is 15 residues. CDR3 loop: CASSFSGQGMGGYTF. The CDR3 DNA sequence: TGTGCCAGCAGCTTCAGCGGACAGGGGATGGGTGGCTACACCTTC. The full variable domain, rest sourced from reference TRBV5-4 and TRBJ1-2, is ETGVTQSPTHLIKTRGQQVTLRCSSQSGHNTVSWYQQALGQGPQFIFQYYREEENGRGNFPPRFSGLQFPNYSSELNVNALELDDSALYLCASSFSGQGMGGYTFGSGTRLTVV.

The chain joins TRBV5-1 to TRBJ1-1; D unresolved. Germline V gene sequence: CDR1 SGHRS, CDR2 YFSETQ. V was trimmed by 2 bases and J by 8 bases, leaving 10 bases between them. The CDR3 has 12 amino acids. The CDR3 is CASSFAGGEAFF. In nucleotides, the CDR3 is TGCGCCAGCAGCTTTGCAGGCGGGGAAGCTTTCTTT.

The J gene is TRBJ1-2, the V gene TRBV5-4, with 11 bases lining up with TRBD1. J gave up 2 bases and V 4 bases, and 10 bases lay outside the gene matches. This CDR3 comprises 17 residues. Per the germline V gene, CDR1 is SGHNT and CDR2 is YYREEE (reference sequence). The DNA for the CDR3 is TGTGCCAGCAGCCCCGGACAGGGGGCTAGGCTAAACTATGGCTACACCTTC. Protein sequence: CASSPGQGARLNYGYTF.

V usage is TRBV18 and J usage is TRBJ2-7, with D hard to call. The CDR3 totals 13 residues. V was trimmed by 6 bases and J by 2 bases, leaving 11 bases between them. The germline gives CDR1 KGHSH, CDR2 LQKENI. The CDR3 DNA reads as TGTGCCAGCTCTCAACCCTCTACCTACGAGCAGTACTTC. It specifies CASSQPSTYEQYF.

J is TRBJ1-2 and V is TRBV25-1, with 8 bases fitting TRBD1. Germline V lookup: CDR1 MGHDK, CDR2 SYGVNS. V gave up 7 bases and J gave up 5 bases; unmatched junction bases: 3. This CDR3 spans 12 amino acids. The CDR3 here is CASMDRVYGYTF. The DNA of the CDR3 is TGTGCCAGCATGGACAGGGTTTATGGCTACACCTTC.